This TCR beta chain stems from a study of shared clonotypes between healthy human individuals (dated by TCRdb to about 2020). Regarding the complete study: The cohort included three men and two women between 18 and 49 years of age. For each donor, three plates each were used for CD4 naive and CD4 memory, two plates were used for CD8 naive, and one plate was used for CD8 memory. To estimate repertoire size and how much clonotype sharing occurs between individuals, the study deeply sequenced the blood TCR repertoires of about five healthy adults. To increase sequencing depth and limit assay-specific biases, TCR repertoire library preparation and sequencing were carried out by different laboratories using diverse techniques. Leukapheresis yielded between about 0.94 and 9 billion PBMCs per donor. Study-level results and caveats: Sampling was limited to blood, and TCR repertoires in tissue likely differ from TCR repertoires in blood. Rarefaction of sorted-subset datasets indicated incomplete sequencing despite the large sequencing depth. When a handful of donors were compared, the shared fraction of clonotypes was roughly 4.8% for naive CD4, 3.5% to 4% for naive CD8, more than 2% for memory CD4, and less than 0.5% for memory CD8. Pairwise subsampling led to the expectation that sequencing depth would affect the degree of clonotype sharing among donors. Compared with non-shared clonotypes, clonotypes shared by all four sorted-subset donors had higher generation probabilities. Because the study included a small number of donors, the genetic and exposure-history diversity represented was limited. Naive subsets generally had larger estimated clonotype richness than memory subsets.

CD8 naive samples were obtained by positive selection for CCR7 among CD45RO-negative cells, yielding a CD45RA+CCR7+ population from which TemRA cells were excluded. The donors were healthy, HIV-negative adults who had no recently reported acute infections or vaccinations. Only Caucasian adults living in Nashville, Tennessee, USA were represented among the donors. Blood was collected by leukapheresis, and PBMCs were isolated by Ficoll-Histopaque density gradient centrifugation and then cryopreserved in liquid nitrogen vapor phase. Analytical flow cytometry was used to check the purity and quantity of each magnetically sorted T cell population. From each sorted fraction, genomic DNA was isolated and quantified by UV absorbance on a Nanodrop 2000c. V and J lose 0 bases and 6 bases, and a span of 17 bases separates them. The CDR3 sequence holds 17 residues, the cysteine and phenylalanine included. Only CDR3 DNA remains: 51 bases, in frame from the first base. The germline V gene yields LGHNA for CDR1 and YSLEER for CDR2.

Using the deep immunoSEQ assay, TCR CDR3 regions were amplified from genomic DNA by multiplex PCR. Genomic DNA extracted from each cell subset was distributed evenly over all wells of several immunoSEQ 96-well plates, and each plate served as one replicate. For sorted subsets, 150 to 250 ng genomic DNA, equal to some 30,000 T cell genomes, was loaded into each replicate PCR. The purified libraries were quantified using a Qubit 3.0 fluorometer, sized with a Bioanalyzer 2100, and then quantified again using the KAPA Library Quantification kit. Each immunoSEQ 96-well plate was sequenced on its own single-read 150-cycle Illumina NextSeq 550 flow cell. The study's own analysis went as follows. Because only junctional sequences without quality scores were contained in the immunoSEQ output, filtering matching that applied to full-length reads could not be performed. To assign V/J genes and CDR3, sequences were annotated using PyIR, a Python wrapper for IgBLAST v1.9, with IMGT germline references. Reads were removed for weak V/J assignments (E-value above 1e-6), missing CDR3, stop codons, out-of-frame junctions, or ambiguous translated residues. A V3J clonotype was defined by an identical inferred V gene, J gene, and CDR3 amino acid sequence. The percentage overlap between two repertoires was calculated by dividing the number of shared unique clonotypes by the size of the smaller repertoire. RTK rarefaction, the Chao1 estimator, and Recon v2.1 estimates of unobserved clonotypes were used to assess repertoire richness. OLGA was used to compute generation probabilities for all TCRbeta clonotypes that the gDNA method yielded from four donors. The table was pulled from immuneACCESS by TCRdb, which kept in-frame rearrangements only. Such tables lose some clones; where checked, under half of the loss comes from unresolved V genes, and the rest has no known cause. D and trimming were read from the DNA, whereas the V and J calls and clone size are those reported in that table. A total of about 2 million clones appear in this sample, just under 95% of them only once. Clones ranked in the top ten supply 0.9% to 1.4% of the sample.

Worth noting for this clone: Its antigen remains undetermined. One base away there is no much larger clone; base qualities are not given.

Input material: naive CD8+ T cells sorted from blood. Reading the label with the study, this specimen's cell subset or site is: CD45RA+CCR7+. Recombination joined TRBV4-3 with TRBJ2-2; TRBD1 is a possible D gene, resting on 5 matching bases. The clonotype was recovered from a man between 18 and 29 years old in good health. The CDR3 loop reads CASSQDLPGKRAGELFF. The DNA sequence is as follows: TGCGCCAGCAGCCAAGATCTACCAGGGAAAAGGGCCGGGGAGCTGTTTTTT.